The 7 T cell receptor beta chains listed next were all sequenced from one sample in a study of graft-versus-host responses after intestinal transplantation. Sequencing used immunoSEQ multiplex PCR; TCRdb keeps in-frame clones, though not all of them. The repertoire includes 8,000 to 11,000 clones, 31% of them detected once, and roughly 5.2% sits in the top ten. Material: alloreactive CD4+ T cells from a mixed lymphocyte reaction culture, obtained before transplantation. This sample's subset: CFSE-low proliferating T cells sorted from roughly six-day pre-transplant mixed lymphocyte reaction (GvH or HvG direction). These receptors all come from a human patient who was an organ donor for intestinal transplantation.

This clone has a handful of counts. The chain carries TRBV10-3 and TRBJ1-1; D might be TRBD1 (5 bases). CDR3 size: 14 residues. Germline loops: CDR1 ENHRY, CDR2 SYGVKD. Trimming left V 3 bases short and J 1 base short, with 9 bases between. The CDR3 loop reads CAISEGQGNTEAFF. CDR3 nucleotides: TGTGCCATCAGTGAAGGGCAGGGGAACACTGAAGCTTTCTTT.

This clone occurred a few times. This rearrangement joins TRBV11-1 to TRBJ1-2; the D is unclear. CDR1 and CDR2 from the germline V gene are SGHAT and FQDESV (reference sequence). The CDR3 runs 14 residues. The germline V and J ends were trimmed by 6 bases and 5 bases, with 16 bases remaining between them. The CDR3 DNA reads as TGTGCCAGCAGACCTGATTACAGCGAGTATGGCTACACCTTC. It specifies CASRPDYSEYGYTF.

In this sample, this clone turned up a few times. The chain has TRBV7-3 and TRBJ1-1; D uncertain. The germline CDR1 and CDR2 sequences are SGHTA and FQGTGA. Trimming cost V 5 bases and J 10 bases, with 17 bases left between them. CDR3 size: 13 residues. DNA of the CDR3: TGTGCCAGCAGCCCCCGTGTCCCGGCGGGAGCTTTCTTT. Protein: CASSPRVPAGAFF.

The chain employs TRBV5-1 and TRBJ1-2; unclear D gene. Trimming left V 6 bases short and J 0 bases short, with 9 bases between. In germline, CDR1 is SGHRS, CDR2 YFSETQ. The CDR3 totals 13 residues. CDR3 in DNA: TGCGCCAGCACCCTTGGGTCTAACTATGGCTACACCTTC. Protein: CASTLGSNYGYTF.

CDR3 DNA: TGTGCCAGCAGATGGACTAGCGGGGGAGAGACCCAGTACTTC. Amino acid sequence: CASRWTSGGETQYF. The chain has TRBV7-9 and TRBJ2-5, with 13 bases fitting TRBD2. Germline CDR1 is SEHNR and CDR2 is FQNEAQ (reference sequence). J was trimmed by 4 bases and V by 6 bases; bases with no gene match: 2. This CDR3 is 14 amino acids long.

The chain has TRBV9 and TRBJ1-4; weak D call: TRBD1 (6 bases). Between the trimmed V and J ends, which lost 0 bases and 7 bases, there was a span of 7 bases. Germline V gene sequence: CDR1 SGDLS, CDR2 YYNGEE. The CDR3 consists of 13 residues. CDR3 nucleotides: TGTGCCAGCAGCGTAGGGACAGCTGAAAAACTGTTTTTT. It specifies CASSVGTAEKLFF.

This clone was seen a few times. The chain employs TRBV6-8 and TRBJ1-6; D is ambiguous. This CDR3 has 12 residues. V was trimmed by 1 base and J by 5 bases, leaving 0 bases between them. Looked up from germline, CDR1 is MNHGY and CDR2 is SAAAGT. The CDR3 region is CASSYYNSPLHF. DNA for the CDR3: TGTGCCAGCAGTTACTATAATTCACCCCTCCACTTT.